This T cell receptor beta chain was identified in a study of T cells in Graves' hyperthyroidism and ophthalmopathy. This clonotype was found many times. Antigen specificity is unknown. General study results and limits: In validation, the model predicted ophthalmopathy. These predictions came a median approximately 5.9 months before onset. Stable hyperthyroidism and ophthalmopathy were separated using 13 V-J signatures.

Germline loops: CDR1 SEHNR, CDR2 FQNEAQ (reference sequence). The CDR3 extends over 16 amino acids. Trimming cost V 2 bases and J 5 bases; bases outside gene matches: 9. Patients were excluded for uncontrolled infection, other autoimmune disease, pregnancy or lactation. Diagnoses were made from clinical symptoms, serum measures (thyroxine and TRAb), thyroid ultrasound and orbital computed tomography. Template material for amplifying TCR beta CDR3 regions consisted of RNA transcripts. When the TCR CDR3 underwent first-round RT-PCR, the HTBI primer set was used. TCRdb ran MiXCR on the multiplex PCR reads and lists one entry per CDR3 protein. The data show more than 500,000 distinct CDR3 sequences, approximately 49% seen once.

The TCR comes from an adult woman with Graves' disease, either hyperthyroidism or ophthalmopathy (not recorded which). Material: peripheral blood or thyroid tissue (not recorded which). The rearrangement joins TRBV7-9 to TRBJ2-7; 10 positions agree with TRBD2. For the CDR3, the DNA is TGTGCCAGCAGCTTATGGGCTAGCGGGAGACGTGACGAGCAGTACTTC. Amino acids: CASSLWASGRRDEQYF.